The present T cell receptor beta chain was sequenced within a study of blood T cell repertoires in COVID-19. Study in general: There were acute and convalescent COVID-19 samples, and they came from the United States, Italy and Spain. PBMCs, B-cell-depleted T cells, or T cells provided the cDNA or gDNA that made up the material.

Participants' reported clinical history set cohort assignment. V shed 5 bases and J 3 bases; nucleotides not matched to a gene: 5. The CDR3 is 15 residues long. Germline CDR1 is SGHKS and CDR2 is YYEKEE (reference sequence). Original data processing: Scientists estimated how many nucleated cells there were by amplifying reference gene primers. Using immunoSEQ multiplex PCR, the repertoire was profiled, and TCRdb retains in-frame clones only, with some absent. V, J and clone size reflect that table, while D and trimming were determined from the DNA. The table records about 180,000 clones, 81% of them present only once.

Sequencing used PBMCs or T cells enriched from blood (not recorded which). The chain links TRBV5-5 to TRBJ2-1, with 10 bases that match TRBD2. This TCR was recovered from a woman in her thirties or forties with acute COVID-19. CDR3 DNA: TGTGCCAGCAGAGTAACTAGCGGGGACTACAATGAGCAGTTCTTC. Translated, it gives CASRVTSGDYNEQFF.